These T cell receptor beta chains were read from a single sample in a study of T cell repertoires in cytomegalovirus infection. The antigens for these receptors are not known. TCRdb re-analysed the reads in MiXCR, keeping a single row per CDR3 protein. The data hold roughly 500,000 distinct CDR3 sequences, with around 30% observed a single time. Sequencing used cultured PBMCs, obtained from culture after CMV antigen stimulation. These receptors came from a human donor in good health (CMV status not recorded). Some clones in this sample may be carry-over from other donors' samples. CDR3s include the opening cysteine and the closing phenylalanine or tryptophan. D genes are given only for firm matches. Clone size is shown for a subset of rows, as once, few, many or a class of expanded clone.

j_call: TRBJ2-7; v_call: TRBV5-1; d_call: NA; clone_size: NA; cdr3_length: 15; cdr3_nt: TGCGCCAGCAGCTTGCTACTTGACCAACCCAGCGAGCAGTACTTC; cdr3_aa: CASSLLLDQPSEQYF
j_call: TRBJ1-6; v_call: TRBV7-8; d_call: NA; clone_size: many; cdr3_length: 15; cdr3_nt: TGTGCCAGCAGCTTAGCCGGAACAAATAATTCACCCCTCCACTTT; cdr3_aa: CASSLAGTNNSPLHF
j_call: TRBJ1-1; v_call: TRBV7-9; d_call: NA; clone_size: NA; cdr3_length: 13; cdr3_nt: TGTGCCAGCAGCCAGGCAGGAGTTACTGAAGCTTTCTTT; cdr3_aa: CASSQAGVTEAFF
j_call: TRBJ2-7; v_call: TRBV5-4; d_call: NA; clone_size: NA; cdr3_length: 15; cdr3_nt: TGTGCCAGCAGCGGAAACAGGAAATCCACCTACGAGCAGTACTTC; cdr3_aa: CASSGNRKSTYEQYF
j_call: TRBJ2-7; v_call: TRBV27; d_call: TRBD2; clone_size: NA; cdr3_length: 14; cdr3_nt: TGTGCCAGCAGTCGTCGGGAGGGACTATACGAGCAGTACTTC; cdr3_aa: CASSRREGLYEQYF
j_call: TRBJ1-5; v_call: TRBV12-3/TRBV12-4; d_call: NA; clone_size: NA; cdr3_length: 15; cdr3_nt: TGTGCCAGCAGTTTAAACGGGGTCAGAGATCAGCCCCAGCATTTT; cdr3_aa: CASSLNGVRDQPQHF
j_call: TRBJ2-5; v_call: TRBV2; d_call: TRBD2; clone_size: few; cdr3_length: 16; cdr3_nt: TGTGCCAGTAGAACCCGGGCGGGAGATTTACAGGAGACCCAGTACTTC; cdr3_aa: CASRTRAGDLQETQYF
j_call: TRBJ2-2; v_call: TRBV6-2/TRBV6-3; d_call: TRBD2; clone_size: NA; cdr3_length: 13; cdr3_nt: TGTGCCAGCAGTAAGCGGGAGACCGGGGAGCTGTTTTTT; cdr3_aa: CASSKRETGELFF
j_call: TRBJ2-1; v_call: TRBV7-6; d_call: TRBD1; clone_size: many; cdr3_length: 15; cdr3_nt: TGTGCCAGCATCCCGGGACAGAACTCCTACAATGAGCAGTTCTTC; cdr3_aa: CASIPGQNSYNEQFF
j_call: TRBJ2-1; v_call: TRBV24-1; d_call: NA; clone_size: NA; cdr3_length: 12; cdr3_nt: TGTGCCACCTCCAGGGTTCACAATGAGCAGTTCTTC; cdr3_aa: CATSRVHNEQFF
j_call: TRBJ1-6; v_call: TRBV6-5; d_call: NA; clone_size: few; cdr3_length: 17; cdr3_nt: TGTGCCAGCAGTCCCCCGGGTTTTGGGGTCGGGCGATCACCCCTCCACTTT; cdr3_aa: CASSPPGFGVGRSPLHF
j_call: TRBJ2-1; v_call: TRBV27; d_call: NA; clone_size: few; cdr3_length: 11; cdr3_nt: TGTGCCAGCACTGAAGGGGTTGAGCAGTTCTTC; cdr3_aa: CASTEGVEQFF
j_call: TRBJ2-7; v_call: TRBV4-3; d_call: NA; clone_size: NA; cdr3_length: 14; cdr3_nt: TGCGCCAGCAGCCAAGATACGTACTCCTACGAGCAGTACTTC; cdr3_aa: CASSQDTYSYEQYF
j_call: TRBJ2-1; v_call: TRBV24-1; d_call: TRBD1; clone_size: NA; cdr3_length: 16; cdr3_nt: TGTGCCACCAGTGATCCACGACCGACAGGGCCCGGTGAGCAGTTCTTC; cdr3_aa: CATSDPRPTGPGEQFF
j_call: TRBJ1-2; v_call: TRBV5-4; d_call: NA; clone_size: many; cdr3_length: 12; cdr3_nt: TGTGCCAGCAGCCTAGATAACTATGGCTACACCTTC; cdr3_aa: CASSLDNYGYTF
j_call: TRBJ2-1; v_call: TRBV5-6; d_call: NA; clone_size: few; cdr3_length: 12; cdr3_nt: TGTGCCAGCTTGGGACCGTACAATGAGCAGTTCTTC; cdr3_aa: CASLGPYNEQFF
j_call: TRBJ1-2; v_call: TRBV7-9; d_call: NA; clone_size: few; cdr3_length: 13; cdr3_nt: TGTGCCAGCAGCTTAGCGCTTCCGTATGGCTACACCTTC; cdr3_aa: CASSLALPYGYTF
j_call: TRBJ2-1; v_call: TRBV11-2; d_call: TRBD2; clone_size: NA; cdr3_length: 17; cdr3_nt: TGTGCCAGCAGCCCCCTCGGAGGCGGGAGGGTCTACAATGAGCAGTTCTTC; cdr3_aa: CASSPLGGGRVYNEQFF
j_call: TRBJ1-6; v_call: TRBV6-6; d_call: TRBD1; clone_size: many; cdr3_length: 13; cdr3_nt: TGTGCCAGCAGTTACAGGGGGCATTCACCCCTCCACTTT; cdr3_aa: CASSYRGHSPLHF
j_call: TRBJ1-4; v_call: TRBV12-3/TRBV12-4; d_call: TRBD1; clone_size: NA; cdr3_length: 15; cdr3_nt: TGTGCCAGCAGCCTAGAGCAGGGGGCGCGTGAAAAACTGTTTTTT; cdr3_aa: CASSLEQGAREKLFF
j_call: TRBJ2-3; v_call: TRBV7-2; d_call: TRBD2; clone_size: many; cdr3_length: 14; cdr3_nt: TGTGCCAGCAGCTTAGCGGGAGGGCCGGCTACGCAGTATTTT; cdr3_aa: CASSLAGGPATQYF
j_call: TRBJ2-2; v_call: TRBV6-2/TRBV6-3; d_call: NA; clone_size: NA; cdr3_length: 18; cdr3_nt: TGTGCCAGCAGCCCAACCCGATGGCCTCAGAAACGCACCGGGGAGCTGTTTTTT; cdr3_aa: CASSPTRWPQKRTGELFF
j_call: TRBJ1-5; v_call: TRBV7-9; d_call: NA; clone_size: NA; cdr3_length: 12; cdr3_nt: TGTGCCAGCAGCGAGGGGACTCAGCCCCAGCATTTT; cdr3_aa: CASSEGTQPQHF
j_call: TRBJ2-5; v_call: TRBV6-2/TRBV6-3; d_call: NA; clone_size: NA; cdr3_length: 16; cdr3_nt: TGTGCCAGCAGTTACGCGGGCTTTGGTGGCCAAGAGACCCAGTACTTC; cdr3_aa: CASSYAGFGGQETQYF
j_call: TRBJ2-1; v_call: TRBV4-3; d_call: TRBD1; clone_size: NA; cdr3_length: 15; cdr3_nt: TGCGCCAGCAGCCAGGAAAACAGGGGTCGGAATGAGCAGTTCTTC; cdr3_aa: CASSQENRGRNEQFF
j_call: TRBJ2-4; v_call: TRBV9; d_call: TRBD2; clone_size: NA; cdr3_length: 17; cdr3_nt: TGTGCCAGCAGCGTAAGGCCGACGGGGGGGGAGGGAAACATTCAGTACTTC; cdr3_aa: CASSVRPTGGEGNIQYF
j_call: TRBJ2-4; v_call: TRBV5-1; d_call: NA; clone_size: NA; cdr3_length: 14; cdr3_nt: TGCGCCAGCAGCTTGGGCCAGGGAGAAAGCATTCAGTACTTC; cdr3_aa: CASSLGQGESIQYF
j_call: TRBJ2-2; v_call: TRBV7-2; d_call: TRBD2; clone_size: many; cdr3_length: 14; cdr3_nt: TGTGCCAGCAGCTCTAGCGGGAGAGCCGGGGAGCTGTTTTTT; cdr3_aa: CASSSSGRAGELFF
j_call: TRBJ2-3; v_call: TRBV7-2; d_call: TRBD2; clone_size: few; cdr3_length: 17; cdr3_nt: TGTGCCAGCAGCCCTTTTGGTCCCGCGGGGGGTTCAGATACGCAGTATTTT; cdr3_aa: CASSPFGPAGGSDTQYF
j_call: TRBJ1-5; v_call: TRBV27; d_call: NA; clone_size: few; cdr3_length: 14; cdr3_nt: TGTGCCAGCAGTTTAGCCCTTTACGGTTATCCCCAGCATTTT; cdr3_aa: CASSLALYGYPQHF
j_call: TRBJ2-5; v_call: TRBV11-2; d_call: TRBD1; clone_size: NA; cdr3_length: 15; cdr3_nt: TGTGCCAGCAGCTTATCCGGGTCAGGGGGAGAGACCCAGTACTTC; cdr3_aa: CASSLSGSGGETQYF
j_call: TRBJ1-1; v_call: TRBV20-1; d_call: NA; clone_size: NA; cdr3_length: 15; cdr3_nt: TGCAGTGCTAGTTCCACGGTCTTGGGGAACACTGAAGCTTTCTTT; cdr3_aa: CSASSTVLGNTEAFF
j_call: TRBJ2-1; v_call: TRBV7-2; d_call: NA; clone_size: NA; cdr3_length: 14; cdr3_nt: TGTGCCAGCAGCCCCACCTCAGGATGGAGTCGGGCGACGTTC; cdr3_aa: CASSPTSGWSRATF
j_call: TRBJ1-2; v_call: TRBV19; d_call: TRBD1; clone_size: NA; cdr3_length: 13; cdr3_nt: TGTGCCAGTAGTCGGGACAGGGGGATTGGCTACACCTTC; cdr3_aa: CASSRDRGIGYTF